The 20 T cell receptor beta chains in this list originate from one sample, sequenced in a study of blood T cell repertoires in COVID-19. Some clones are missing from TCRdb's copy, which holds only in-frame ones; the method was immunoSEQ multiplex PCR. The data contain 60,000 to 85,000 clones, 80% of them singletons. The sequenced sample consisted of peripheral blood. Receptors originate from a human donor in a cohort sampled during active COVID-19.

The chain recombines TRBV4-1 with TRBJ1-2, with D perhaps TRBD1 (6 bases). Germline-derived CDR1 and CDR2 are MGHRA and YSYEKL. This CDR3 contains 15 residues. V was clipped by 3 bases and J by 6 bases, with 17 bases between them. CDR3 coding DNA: TGCGCCAGCAGCCAGAGGGGGGGACGTGACCATGGCTACACCTTC. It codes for CASSQRGGRDHGYTF.

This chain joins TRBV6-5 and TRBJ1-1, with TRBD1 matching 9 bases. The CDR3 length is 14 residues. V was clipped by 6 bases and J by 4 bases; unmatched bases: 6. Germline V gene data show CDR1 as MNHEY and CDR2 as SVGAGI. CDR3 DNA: TGTGCCAGCAGCTGGACAGGGGAGGGCACTGAAGCTTTCTTT. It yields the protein CASSWTGEGTEAFF.

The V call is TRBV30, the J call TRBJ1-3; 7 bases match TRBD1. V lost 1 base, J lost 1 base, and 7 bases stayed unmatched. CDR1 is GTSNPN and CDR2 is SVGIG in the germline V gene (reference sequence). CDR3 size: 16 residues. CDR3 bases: TGTGCCTGGAGTGGAACGACAGGGCATTCTGGAAACACCATATATTTT. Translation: CAWSGTTGHSGNTIYF.

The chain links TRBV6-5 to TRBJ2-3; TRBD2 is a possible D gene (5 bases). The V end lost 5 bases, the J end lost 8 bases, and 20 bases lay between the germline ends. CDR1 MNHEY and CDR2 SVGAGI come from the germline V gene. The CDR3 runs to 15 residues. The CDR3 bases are TGTGCCAGCAGTCGTCCAGGAGGAAGAAGGAGTACGCAGTATTTT. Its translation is CASSRPGGRRSTQYF.

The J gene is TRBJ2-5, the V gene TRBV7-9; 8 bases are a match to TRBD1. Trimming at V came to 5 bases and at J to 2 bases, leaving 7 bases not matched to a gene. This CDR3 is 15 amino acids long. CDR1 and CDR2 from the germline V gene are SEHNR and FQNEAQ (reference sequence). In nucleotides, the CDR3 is TGTGCCAGCAGCGCTGGGACAGGAGTACAAGAGACCCAGTACTTC. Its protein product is CASSAGTGVQETQYF.

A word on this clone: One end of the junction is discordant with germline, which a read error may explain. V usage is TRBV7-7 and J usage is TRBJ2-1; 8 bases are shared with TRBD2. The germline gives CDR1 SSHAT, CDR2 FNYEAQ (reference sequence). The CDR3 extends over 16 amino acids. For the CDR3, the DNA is TGTGCTAGCAGCTTAGGGGGTTTAGCGGGGTATAATGAGCAGTTCTTC. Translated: CASSLGGLAGYNEQFF.

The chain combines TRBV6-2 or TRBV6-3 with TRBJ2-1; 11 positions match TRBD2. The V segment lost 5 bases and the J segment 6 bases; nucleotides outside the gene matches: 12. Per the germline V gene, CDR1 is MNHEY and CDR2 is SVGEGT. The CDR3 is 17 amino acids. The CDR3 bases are TGTGCCAGCAGTACCCCGTATAGCGGGAGGGCCCCCAATGAGCAGTTCTTC. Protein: CASSTPYSGRAPNEQFF.

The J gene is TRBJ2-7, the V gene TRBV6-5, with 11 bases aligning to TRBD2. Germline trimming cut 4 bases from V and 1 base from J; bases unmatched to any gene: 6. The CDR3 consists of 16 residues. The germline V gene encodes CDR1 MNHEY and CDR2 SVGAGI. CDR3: CASSLTGTSGSYEQYF. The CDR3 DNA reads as TGTGCCAGCAGTTTAACGGGGACTAGCGGATCCTACGAGCAGTACTTC.

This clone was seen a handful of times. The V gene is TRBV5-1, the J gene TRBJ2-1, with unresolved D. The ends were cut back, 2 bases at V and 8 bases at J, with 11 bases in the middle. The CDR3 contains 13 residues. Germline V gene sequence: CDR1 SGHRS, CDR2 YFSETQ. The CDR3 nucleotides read TGCGCCAGCAGCTTTAGGAGCGAACATGAGCAGTTCTTC. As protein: CASSFRSEHEQFF.

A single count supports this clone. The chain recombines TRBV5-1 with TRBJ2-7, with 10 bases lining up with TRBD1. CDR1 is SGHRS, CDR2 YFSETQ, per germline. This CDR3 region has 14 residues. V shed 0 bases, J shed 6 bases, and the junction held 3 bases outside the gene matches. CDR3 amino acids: CASSLGQGAFEQYF. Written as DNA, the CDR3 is TGCGCCAGCAGCTTGGGACAGGGGGCCTTCGAGCAGTACTTC.

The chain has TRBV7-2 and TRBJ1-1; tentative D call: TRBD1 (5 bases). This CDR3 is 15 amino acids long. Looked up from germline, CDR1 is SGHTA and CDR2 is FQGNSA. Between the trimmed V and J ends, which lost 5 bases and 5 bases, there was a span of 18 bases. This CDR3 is CASSPGWGVGTEAFF. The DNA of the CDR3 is TGTGCCAGCAGCCCCGGTTGGGGGGTAGGAACTGAAGCTTTCTTT.

The CDR3 bases are TGTGCCAGCTCACCACCCCAGGGGTTGAACACTGAAGCTTTCTTT. Amino acids: CASSPPQGLNTEAFF. The V gene is TRBV18, the J gene TRBJ1-1; tentatively, D is TRBD1 (6 bases). CDR1 and CDR2 (germline): KGHSH, LQKENI. CDR3 size: 15 residues. Deletions cut 0 bases from V and 0 bases from J, with 8 bases between.

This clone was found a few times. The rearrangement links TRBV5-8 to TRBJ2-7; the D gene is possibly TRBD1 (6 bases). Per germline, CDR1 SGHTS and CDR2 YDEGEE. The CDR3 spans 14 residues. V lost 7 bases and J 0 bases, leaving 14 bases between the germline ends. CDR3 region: CASVSQGLSYEQYF. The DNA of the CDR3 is TGTGCCAGCGTGAGCCAGGGGCTCTCCTACGAGCAGTACTTC.

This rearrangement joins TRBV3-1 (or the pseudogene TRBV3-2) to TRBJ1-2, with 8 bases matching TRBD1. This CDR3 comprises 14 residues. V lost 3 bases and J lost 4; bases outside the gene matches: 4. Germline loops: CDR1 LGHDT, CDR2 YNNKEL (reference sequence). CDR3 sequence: CASSQDRDGYGYTF. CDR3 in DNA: TGTGCCAGCAGCCAGGACAGGGATGGCTATGGCTACACCTTC.

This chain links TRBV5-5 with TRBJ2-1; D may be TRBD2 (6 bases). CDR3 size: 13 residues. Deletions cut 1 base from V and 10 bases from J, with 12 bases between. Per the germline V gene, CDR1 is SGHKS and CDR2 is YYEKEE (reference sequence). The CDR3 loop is CASSLQPSGEQFF. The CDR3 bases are TGTGCCAGCAGCTTGCAACCCAGCGGGGAGCAGTTCTTC. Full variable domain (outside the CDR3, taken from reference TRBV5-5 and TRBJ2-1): DAGVTQSPTHLIKTRGQQVTLRCSPISGHKSVSWYQQVLGQGPQFIFQYYEKEERGRGNFPDRFSARQFPNYSSELNVNALLLGDSALYLCASSLQPSGEQFFGPGTRLTVL.

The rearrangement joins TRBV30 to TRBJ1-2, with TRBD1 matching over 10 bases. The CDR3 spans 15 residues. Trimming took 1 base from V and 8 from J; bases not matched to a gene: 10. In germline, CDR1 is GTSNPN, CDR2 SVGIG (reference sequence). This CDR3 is CAWSEGQGTTEGYTF. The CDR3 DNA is TGTGCCTGGAGTGAGGGACAGGGGACAACTGAGGGCTACACCTTC.

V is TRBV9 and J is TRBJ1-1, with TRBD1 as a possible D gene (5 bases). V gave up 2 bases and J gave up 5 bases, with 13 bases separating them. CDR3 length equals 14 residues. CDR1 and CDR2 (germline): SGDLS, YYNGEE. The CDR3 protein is CASSVSGGKTEAFF. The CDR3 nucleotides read TGTGCCAGCAGCGTCTCGGGGGGAAAGACTGAAGCTTTCTTT.

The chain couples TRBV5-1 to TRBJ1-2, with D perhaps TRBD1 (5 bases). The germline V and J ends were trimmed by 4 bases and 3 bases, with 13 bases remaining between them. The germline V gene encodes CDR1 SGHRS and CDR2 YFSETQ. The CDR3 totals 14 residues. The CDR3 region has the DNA TGCGCCAGCAGCATGGCAGGGTGGGACTATGGCTACACCTTC. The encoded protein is CASSMAGWDYGYTF.

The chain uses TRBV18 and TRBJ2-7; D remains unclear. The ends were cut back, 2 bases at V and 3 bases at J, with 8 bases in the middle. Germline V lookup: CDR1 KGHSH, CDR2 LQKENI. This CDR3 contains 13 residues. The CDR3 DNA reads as TGTGCCAGCTCACCAACAAACAGCTACGAGCAGTACGTC. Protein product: CASSPTNSYEQYV.

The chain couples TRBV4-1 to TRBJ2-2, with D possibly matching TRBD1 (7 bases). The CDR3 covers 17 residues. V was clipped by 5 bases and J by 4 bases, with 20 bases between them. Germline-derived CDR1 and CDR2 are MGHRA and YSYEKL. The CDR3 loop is CASSSREDRRGTGELFF. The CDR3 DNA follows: TGCGCCAGCAGCTCCAGAGAGGACAGGCGGGGCACCGGGGAGCTGTTTTTT.